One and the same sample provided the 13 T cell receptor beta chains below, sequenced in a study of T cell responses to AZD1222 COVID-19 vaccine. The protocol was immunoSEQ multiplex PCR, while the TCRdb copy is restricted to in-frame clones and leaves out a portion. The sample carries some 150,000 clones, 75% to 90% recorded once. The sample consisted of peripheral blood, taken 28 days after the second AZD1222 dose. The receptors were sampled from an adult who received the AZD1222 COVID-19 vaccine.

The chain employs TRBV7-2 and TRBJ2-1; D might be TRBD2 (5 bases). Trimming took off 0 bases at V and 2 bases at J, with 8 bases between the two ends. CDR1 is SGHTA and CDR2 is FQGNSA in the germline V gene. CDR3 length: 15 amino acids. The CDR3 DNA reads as TGTGCCAGCAGCTTAGCGGCGGGCACCTACAATGAGCAGTTCTTC. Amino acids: CASSLAAGTYNEQFF.

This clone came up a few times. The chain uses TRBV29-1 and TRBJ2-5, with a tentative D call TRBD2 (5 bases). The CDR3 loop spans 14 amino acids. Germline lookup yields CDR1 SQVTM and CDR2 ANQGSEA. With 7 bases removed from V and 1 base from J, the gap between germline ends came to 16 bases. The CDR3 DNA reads TGCAGCGCCACCGTGGCGGGCAGCCAAGAGACCCAGTACTTC. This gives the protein CSATVAGSQETQYF.

For the CDR3, the DNA is TGCGCCAGCAGCCAAGGAGCGGGGGCCTCCTACGAGCAGTACTTC. Protein product: CASSQGAGASYEQYF. The V gene is TRBV4-3, the J gene TRBJ2-7, with TRBD2 identical over 8 bases. The CDR3 runs 15 residues. The V gene's germline CDR1 is LGHNA and CDR2 YSLEER. Losses at the gene ends were 1 base for V and 0 bases for J; bases not matched to a gene: 2.

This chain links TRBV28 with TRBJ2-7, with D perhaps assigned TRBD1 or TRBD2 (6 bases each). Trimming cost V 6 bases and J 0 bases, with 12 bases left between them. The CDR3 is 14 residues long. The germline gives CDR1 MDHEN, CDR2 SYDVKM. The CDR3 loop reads CASRTRGGSYEQYF. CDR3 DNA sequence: TGTGCCAGCAGAACCAGGGGAGGCTCCTACGAGCAGTACTTC.

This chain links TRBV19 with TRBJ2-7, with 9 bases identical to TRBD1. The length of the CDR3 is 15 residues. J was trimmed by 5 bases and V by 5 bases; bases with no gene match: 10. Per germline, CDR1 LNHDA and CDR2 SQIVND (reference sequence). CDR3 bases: TGTGCCAGTAGTGCAACAGGGGGGACAGGGAACGAGCAGTACTTC. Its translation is CASSATGGTGNEQYF. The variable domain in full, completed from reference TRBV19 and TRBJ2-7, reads DGGITQSPKYLFRKEGQNVTLSCEQNLNHDAMYWYRQDPGQGLRLIYYSQIVNDFQKGDIAEGYSVSREKKESFPLTVTSAQKNPTAFYLCASSATGGTGNEQYFGPGTRLTVT.

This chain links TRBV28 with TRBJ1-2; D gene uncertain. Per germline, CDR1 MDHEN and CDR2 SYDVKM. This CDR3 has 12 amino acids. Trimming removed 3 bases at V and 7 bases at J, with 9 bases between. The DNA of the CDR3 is TGTGCCAGCAGTTTGTTAACGGGTGGCTACACCTTC. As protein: CASSLLTGGYTF.

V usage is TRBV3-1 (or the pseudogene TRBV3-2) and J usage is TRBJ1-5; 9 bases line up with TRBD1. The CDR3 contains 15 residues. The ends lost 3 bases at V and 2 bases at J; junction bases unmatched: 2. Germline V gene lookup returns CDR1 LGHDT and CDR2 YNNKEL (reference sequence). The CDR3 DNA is TGTGCCAGCAGCCAGGGACAGGGTGGCAATCAGCCCCAGCATTTT. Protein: CASSQGQGGNQPQHF.

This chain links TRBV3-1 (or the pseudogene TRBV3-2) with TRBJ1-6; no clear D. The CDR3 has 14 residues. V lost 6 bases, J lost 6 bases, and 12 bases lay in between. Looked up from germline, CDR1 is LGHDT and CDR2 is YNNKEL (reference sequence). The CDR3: CASSRVGRNSPLHF. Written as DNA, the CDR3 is TGTGCCAGCAGTCGAGTAGGGCGTAATTCACCCCTCCACTTT.

CDR3 in DNA: TGTGCCAGCATTTTGTTAAAAGGAGACACTGAAGCTTTCTTT. Protein: CASILLKGDTEAFF. This chain links TRBV28 with TRBJ1-1, with D uncertain. Germline assignment: CDR1 MDHEN and CDR2 SYDVKM. CDR3 length equals 14 residues. V was clipped by 7 bases and J by 3 bases, with 15 bases between them.

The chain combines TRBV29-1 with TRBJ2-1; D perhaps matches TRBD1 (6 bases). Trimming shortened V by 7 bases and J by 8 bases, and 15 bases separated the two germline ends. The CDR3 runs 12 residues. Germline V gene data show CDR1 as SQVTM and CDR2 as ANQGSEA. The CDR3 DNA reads TGCAGCGGTGACAGGCAGGTAGATGAGCAGTTCTTC. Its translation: CSGDRQVDEQFF.

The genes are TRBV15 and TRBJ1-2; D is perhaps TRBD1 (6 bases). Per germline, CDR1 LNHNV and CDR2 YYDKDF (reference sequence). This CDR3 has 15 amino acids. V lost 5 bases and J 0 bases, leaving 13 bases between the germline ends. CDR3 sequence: CATSSTGLSNYGYTF. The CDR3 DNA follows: TGTGCCACCAGCTCGACAGGTCTTTCTAACTATGGCTACACCTTC.

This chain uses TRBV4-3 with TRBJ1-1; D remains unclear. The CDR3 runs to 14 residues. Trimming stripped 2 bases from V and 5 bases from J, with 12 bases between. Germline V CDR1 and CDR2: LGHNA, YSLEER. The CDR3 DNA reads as TGCGCCAGCAGCCAATTAGCAGGAAGGACTGAAGCTTTCTTT. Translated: CASSQLAGRTEAFF.

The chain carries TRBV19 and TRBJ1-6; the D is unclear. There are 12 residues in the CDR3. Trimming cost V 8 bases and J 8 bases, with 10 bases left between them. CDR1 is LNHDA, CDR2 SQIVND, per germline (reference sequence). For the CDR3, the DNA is TGTGCCAGTTCCGACTTGGATTCACCCCTCCACTTT. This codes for CASSDLDSPLHF. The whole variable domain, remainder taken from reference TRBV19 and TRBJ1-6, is DGGITQSPKYLFRKEGQNVTLSCEQNLNHDAMYWYRQDPGQGLRLIYYSQIVNDFQKGDIAEGYSVSREKKESFPLTVTSAQKNPTAFYLCASSDLDSPLHFGNGTRLTVT.